A selection of T cell receptor beta chains follows, all from one sample in a study of shared clonotypes between healthy human individuals. The method was immunoSEQ multiplex PCR; TCRdb's version includes in-frame clones alone and lacks a portion of them. The sample lists 1.5 million to 1.9 million clones; about 98% were seen once. Sequencing input: naive CD4+ T cells sorted from blood. All receptors derive from a young man in good health. Each CDR3 is given with its conserved first and last residue.

v_gene,j_gene,CDR3aa
TRBV6-1,TRBJ1-5,CASSEVGGGIEPQHF
TRBV7-2,TRBJ2-7,CASSLALGLAGDPIRDYEQYF
TRBV27,TRBJ2-7,CASSPYNPGLAGTSYEQYF
TRBV18,TRBJ2-3,CASSPLRGGLPTDTQYF
TRBV11-2,TRBJ1-1,CASSLDGAPGNTEAFF
TRBV19,TRBJ2-1,CASSRTGSPYNEQFF
TRBV5-1,TRBJ1-2,CASSFGRQGEGYTF
TRBV27,TRBJ2-7,CASSDEQYF
TRBV20-1,TRBJ2-7,CSASDRGEQYF
TRBV14,TRBJ2-2,CASSQVSGLASTGELFF
TRBV5-4,TRBJ2-7,CASSPRDSINSYEQYF
TRBV5-4,TRBJ1-1,CASSFRDRVTEAFF
TRBV10-1,TRBJ2-1,CASSGPTRQDEQFF
TRBV7-9,TRBJ2-7,CASSFRQGSYEQYF
TRBV28,TRBJ2-7,CASSSPGYEQYF
TRBV6-4,TRBJ2-1,CASSEGPRPYNEQFF
TRBV5-1,TRBJ2-1,CASSPQGRENEQFF
TRBV28,TRBJ2-6,CASSSWTGGLPTTTRSGANVLTF
TRBV19,TRBJ2-3,CASSSSGPSTDTQYF
TRBV27,TRBJ2-1,CASSFWGGSSYNEQFF
TRBV5-5,TRBJ1-5,CASSGGTGYSNQPQHF
TRBV5-1,TRBJ2-3,CASSSRAGVTDTQYF
TRBV19,TRBJ2-5,CASSITRTLREETQYF
TRBV6-5,TRBJ1-1,CASSSQGGTEAFF
TRBV7-3,TRBJ1-1,CASSSGQGSNTEAFF
TRBV7-9,TRBJ2-2,CASSLGDKNTGELFF
TRBV14,TRBJ1-2,CASSPWAGGNGYTF
TRBV5-8,TRBJ2-5,CASSFARTSGMRETQYF
TRBV11-3,TRBJ2-2,CASSLGTGFNTGELFF
TRBV7-2,TRBJ1-5,CASSNELGRPQHF
TRBV7-7,TRBJ2-5,CASSSTGGTLQETQYF
TRBV5-4,TRBJ2-1,CASSPGGTSGIDEQFF
TRBV6-4,TRBJ2-1,CASSDSSRGPRFF
TRBV2,TRBJ2-2,CAVGGHRGLFF
TRBV27,TRBJ2-6,CASSPGWSGANVLTF
TRBV11-1,TRBJ2-7,CASSWGSTYEQYF
TRBV16,TRBJ2-1,CASSPRGTTYNEQFF
TRBV7-3,TRBJ2-1,CASRFDPNGGGLHEQFF
TRBV7-9,TRBJ1-2,CASSALGVQGDYGYTF
TRBV27,TRBJ2-5,CASSQRQGQETQYF
TRBV19,TRBJ2-2,CASSLRTTLRELFF
TRBV28,TRBJ1-5,CASSDNSNQPQHF
TRBV18,TRBJ2-2,CASHISGGPGGELFF
TRBV18,TRBJ1-1,CASSPQPFMNTEAFF
TRBV2,TRBJ1-3,CASSPGNTIYF
TRBV11-3,TRBJ2-7,CASSAGGGSYEQYF
TRBV7-2,TRBJ2-5,CASSLAWGMVETQYF
TRBV19,TRBJ2-3,CASSPGLGDTQYF
TRBV11-2,TRBJ2-7,CASSLRWDPSNEQYF
TRBV7-6,TRBJ2-5,CASSFDPPQGFGETQYF
TRBV11-3,TRBJ2-3,CASSRTGSTDTQYF
TRBV4-1,TRBJ2-7,CASRNRLAGVNEQYF
TRBV11-2,TRBJ2-3,CASSLLGTTTDTQYF
TRBV7-9,TRBJ2-7,CASSLVYEQYF
TRBV15,TRBJ2-3,CATSRLHLRDREADTQYF
TRBV11-2,TRBJ2-2,CASSSGTGGTGELFF
TRBV18,TRBJ2-1,CASSPQREGNEQFF